Listed below are T cell receptor beta chains from one sample, sequenced in a study of shared clonotypes between healthy human individuals. Data came from immunoSEQ multiplex PCR; TCRdb stores just in-frame clones and leaves some out. Of around 510,000 clones listed, roughly 95% are singletons. Sequenced sample: naive CD4+ T cells sorted from blood. Receptors originate from a woman aged 30 to 39 in good health. CDR3s include the opening cysteine and the closing phenylalanine or tryptophan. A D gene is named only where the DNA matches it firmly. Clone size is given for some rows only: seen once, a few or many times, or a class if the clone is expanded.

>TRBV10-3|.|TRBJ2-7|.
CAISESTGEQYF
TGTGCCATCAGTGAGTCGACGGGAGAGCAGTACTTC
>TRBV5-1|.|TRBJ2-2|.
CASSLGAGYSTDAGELFF
TGCGCCAGCAGCTTGGGAGCAGGGTATTCAACAGACGCCGGGGAGCTGTTTTTT
>TRBV4-1|TRBD2|TRBJ2-7|.
CASSKVGGGRSYEQYF
TGCGCCAGCAGCAAGGTCGGAGGCGGGAGGTCCTACGAGCAGTACTTC
>TRBV6-4|TRBD1|TRBJ2-2|.
CASSDSFRGRTGELFF
TGTGCCAGCAGTGACTCTTTTAGGGGGCGCACCGGGGAGCTGTTTTTT
>TRBV27|.|TRBJ2-4|.
CASREDRPLAKNIQYF
TGTGCCAGCAGGGAAGACAGGCCCTTAGCCAAAAACATTCAGTACTTC
>TRBV28|.|TRBJ1-5|few
CASSGPNQPQHF
TGTGCCAGCAGTGGGCCCAATCAGCCCCAGCATTTT
>TRBV10-1|TRBD2|TRBJ2-1|few
CASSGLAAYNEQFF
TGCGCCAGCAGTGGCCTAGCGGCCTACAATGAGCAGTTCTTC
>TRBV11-2|.|TRBJ2-7|.
CASSLWGGSRGTYEQYF
TGTGCCAGCAGCTTATGGGGGGGCTCGCGGGGCACCTACGAGCAGTACTTC
>TRBV5-8|TRBD2|TRBJ2-7|once
CASSLGLSSGDSYEQYF
TGTGCCAGCAGCTTGGGTTTATCTAGCGGGGATTCCTACGAGCAGTACTTC
>TRBV25-1|.|TRBJ2-7|few
CASSMDTAYEQYF
TGTGCCAGCAGCATGGACACCGCCTACGAGCAGTACTTC
>TRBV7-9|TRBD2|TRBJ2-7|.
CASSFGMTSPSYEQYF
TGTGCCAGCAGCTTTGGTATGACTAGCCCGTCCTACGAGCAGTACTTC
>TRBV28|.|TRBJ1-5|.
CASSFFVGRSNQPQHF
TGTGCCAGCAGTTTTTTCGTGGGCAGGAGCAATCAGCCCCAGCATTTT
>TRBV7-2|.|TRBJ1-1|.
CASSLYPGAGEAFF
TGTGCCAGCAGCTTATACCCCGGGGCGGGTGAAGCTTTCTTT
>TRBV23-1|.|TRBJ2-2|.
CASSAIRVPGELFF
TGCGCCAGCAGCGCGATCAGGGTTCCCGGGGAGCTGTTTTTT
>TRBV28|.|TRBJ1-2|once
CASSLDEGLSYGYTF
TGTGCCAGCAGTTTGGATGAGGGGCTAAGCTATGGCTACACCTTC
>TRBV4-2|TRBD2|TRBJ2-2|.
CASSQPLGLAGGLGGELFF
TGTGCCAGCAGCCAACCCCTGGGACTAGCGGGAGGGCTGGGCGGGGAGCTGTTTTTT
>TRBV2|.|TRBJ1-2|.
CASRLEGIYGYTF
TGTGCCAGCAGACTGGAGGGAATCTATGGCTACACCTTC
>TRBV4-2|TRBD1|TRBJ1-3|.
CASSQARGPGNTIYF
TGTGCCAGCAGCCAAGCCAGGGGGCCTGGAAACACCATATATTTT
>TRBV19|TRBD1|TRBJ2-7|.
CASSDQGAVYEQYF
TGTGCCAGTAGTGATCAGGGGGCTGTCTACGAGCAGTACTTC
>TRBV6-1|TRBD2|TRBJ2-5|.
CASSEPGLAEEQYF
TGTGCCAGCAGTGAACCGGGACTAGCGGAGGAGCAGTACTTC
>TRBV28|TRBD1|TRBJ1-1|.
CASTPDRADTEAFF
TGTGCCAGCACCCCGGACAGGGCGGATACTGAAGCTTTCTTT
>TRBV11-1|TRBD2|TRBJ2-1|.
CASSPRGKVAGGNEQFF
TGTGCCAGCAGCCCCCGGGGAAAGGTAGCGGGAGGGAATGAGCAGTTCTTC
>TRBV6-4|TRBD2|TRBJ2-7|.
CASSDCLYAAGGPYEQYF
TGTGCCAGCAGTGACTGCCTTTACGCAGCGGGAGGACCCTACGAGCAGTACTTC
>TRBV11-2|TRBD2|TRBJ2-4|.
CASSFGTSGMDIQYF
TGTGCCAGCAGCTTTGGGACTAGCGGGATGGACATTCAGTACTTC
>TRBV7-2|.|TRBJ1-3|.
CASSPGQLHSGNTIYF
TGTGCCAGCAGCCCCGGACAGCTCCACTCTGGAAACACCATATATTTT
>TRBV6-5|TRBD2|TRBJ2-7|.
CASSYSRLAYEQYF
TGTGCCAGCAGTTACAGTCGACTAGCTTACGAGCAGTACTTC
>TRBV7-8|TRBD2|TRBJ2-7|.
CASSSGLAALGQYF
TGTGCCAGCAGCTCGGGACTAGCAGCCCTGGGGCAGTACTTC
>TRBV18|.|TRBJ1-5|.
CASSPGADQPQHF
TGTGCCAGCTCACCTGGGGCAGATCAGCCCCAGCATTTT
>TRBV27|.|TRBJ2-5|.
CASSFYPPETQYF
TGTGCCAGCAGTTTTTATCCCCCAGAGACCCAGTACTTC
>TRBV5-3|TRBD2|TRBJ2-7|.
CARTPPASGASYEQYF
TGTGCCAGAACCCCCCCCGCTAGCGGCGCATCCTACGAGCAGTACTTC
>TRBV29-1|.|TRBJ2-7|.
CSVYRDINEQYF
TGCAGCGTGTACCGGGACATCAACGAGCAGTACTTC
>TRBV10-3|.|TRBJ1-3|once
CAISEAHSGNTIYF
TGTGCCATCAGTGAAGCCCACTCTGGAAACACCATATATTTT
>TRBV4-2|.|TRBJ2-6|.
CASSQSSKGGSSGANVLTF
TGTGCCAGCAGCCAGAGCAGTAAGGGAGGTTCTTCTGGGGCCAACGTCCTGACTTTC
>TRBV30|.|TRBJ1-5|.
CALDGDQPQHF
TGTGCTCTGGATGGAGATCAGCCCCAGCATTTT
>TRBV4-1|.|TRBJ1-1|.
CASSQSGRHQNPVDTEAFF
TGCGCCAGCAGCCAATCTGGTCGTCACCAAAATCCGGTGGACACTGAAGCTTTCTTT
>TRBV12-5|TRBD1|TRBJ2-3|.
CASGLVRQGLPVPSTDTQYF
TGTGCTAGTGGTTTGGTGAGACAGGGGCTACCCGTCCCAAGCACAGATACGCAGTATTTT
>TRBV7-2|.|TRBJ1-5|few
CASSFEAVTGQPQHF
TGTGCCAGCAGCTTCGAAGCCGTAACAGGACAGCCCCAGCATTTT
>TRBV6-6|TRBD1|TRBJ2-3|.
CASSPGQGADTQYF
TGTGCCAGCAGTCCCGGACAGGGGGCAGATACGCAGTATTTT
>TRBV30|.|TRBJ2-7|.
CAWRGGWQANYEQYF
TGTGCCTGGAGAGGGGGGTGGCAGGCCAATTACGAGCAGTACTTC
>TRBV4-2|.|TRBJ2-1|.
CASSQDQQGTRIFNEQFF
TGTGCCAGCAGCCAAGATCAACAGGGGACTAGGATCTTCAATGAGCAGTTCTTC
>TRBV28|.|TRBJ1-2|.
CASTTANYGYTF
TGTGCCAGCACCACTGCTAACTATGGCTACACCTTC
>TRBV30|.|TRBJ2-7|.
CAWSVPGARGYEQYF
TGTGCCTGGAGTGTACCGGGGGCCCGCGGCTACGAGCAGTACTTC
>TRBV5-8|TRBD2|TRBJ2-7|.
CASSQRLAGGPSYEQYF
TGTGCCAGCAGCCAACGACTAGCGGGAGGGCCTTCCTACGAGCAGTACTTC
>TRBV18|.|TRBJ1-4|.
CASSPQGANEKLFF
TGTGCCAGCTCACCACAGGGAGCTAATGAAAAACTGTTTTTT
>TRBV27|.|TRBJ2-3|.
CASSDISWGDTQYF
TGTGCCAGCAGTGACATCTCCTGGGGAGATACGCAGTATTTT
>TRBV29-1|.|TRBJ2-3|.
CSASGDTDTQYF
TGCAGCGCGTCGGGTGACACAGATACGCAGTATTTT
>TRBV27|.|TRBJ1-4|.
CASSLSYGDSEKLFF
TGTGCCAGCAGTTTATCGTATGGAGACAGTGAAAAACTGTTTTTT
>TRBV5-1|.|TRBJ1-4|.
CASSNSTSTNEKLFF
TGCGCCAGCAGCAACTCCACTTCAACTAATGAAAAACTGTTTTTT
>TRBV28|.|TRBJ2-7|.
CASNGAFLPYEQYF
TGTGCCAGCAATGGTGCCTTTCTACCCTACGAGCAGTACTTC
>TRBV2|.|TRBJ1-3|.
CASSVARDSRGGTIYF
TGTGCCAGCAGTGTGGCTCGTGACAGCCGAGGGGGCACCATATATTTT